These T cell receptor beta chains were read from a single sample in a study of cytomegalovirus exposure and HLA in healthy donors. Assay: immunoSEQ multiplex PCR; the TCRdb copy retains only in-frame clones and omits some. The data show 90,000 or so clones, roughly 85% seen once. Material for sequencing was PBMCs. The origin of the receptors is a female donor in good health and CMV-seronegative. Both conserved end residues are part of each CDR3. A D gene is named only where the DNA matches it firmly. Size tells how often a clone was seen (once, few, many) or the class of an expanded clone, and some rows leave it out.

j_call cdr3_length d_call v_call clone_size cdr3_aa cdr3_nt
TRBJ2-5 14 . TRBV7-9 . CASRSGQQEETQYF TGTGCCAGCAGGTCTGGACAGCAGGAAGAGACCCAGTACTTC
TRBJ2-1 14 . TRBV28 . CASSFSGRYNEQFF TGTGCCAGCAGTTTTTCAGGCCGCTACAATGAGCAGTTCTTC
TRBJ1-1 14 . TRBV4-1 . CASSQATGGTEAFF TGCGCCAGCAGCCAAGCTACGGGGGGCACTGAAGCTTTCTTT
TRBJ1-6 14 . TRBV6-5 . CASSAPRIASPLHF TGTGCCAGCAGTGCCCCCCGTATAGCTTCACCCCTCCACTTT
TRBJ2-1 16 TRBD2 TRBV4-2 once CASSQDGGGGYNEQFF TGTGCCAGCAGCCAAGATGGTGGCGGGGGTTACAATGAGCAGTTCTTC
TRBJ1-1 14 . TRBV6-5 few CASSYAEANTEAFF TGTGCCAGCAGTTACGCCGAAGCGAACACTGAAGCTTTCTTT
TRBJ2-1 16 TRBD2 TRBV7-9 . CASSQSSLATYNEQFF TGTGCCAGCAGCCAGTCCTCACTAGCGACGTACAATGAGCAGTTCTTC
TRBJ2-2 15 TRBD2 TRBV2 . CASIWGTSNTGELFF TGTGCCAGCATTTGGGGGACTAGTAACACCGGGGAGCTGTTTTTT
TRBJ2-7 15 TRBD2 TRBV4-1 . CASRRGLTPSYEQYF TGCGCCAGCAGGAGGGGACTAACCCCCTCCTACGAGCAGTACTTC
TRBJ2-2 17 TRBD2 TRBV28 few CASSLGASGGAYGELFF TGTGCCAGCAGTTTAGGTGCTAGCGGGGGGGCCTACGGGGAGCTGTTTTTT
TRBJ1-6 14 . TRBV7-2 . CASSPRDNNSPLHF TGTGCCAGCAGCCCCCGGGATAATAATTCACCCCTCCACTTT
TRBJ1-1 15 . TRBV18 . CASSPPGTPNTEAFF TGTGCCAGCTCACCACCGGGGACACCGAACACTGAAGCTTTCTTT
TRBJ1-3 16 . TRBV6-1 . CASSETRGYPGNTIYF TGTGCCAGCAGTGAAACGAGGGGGTACCCTGGAAACACCATATATTTT
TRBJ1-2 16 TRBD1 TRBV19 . CASTPDPGQGARGYTF TGTGCCAGTACCCCCGATCCGGGACAGGGGGCGCGGGGCTACACCTTC
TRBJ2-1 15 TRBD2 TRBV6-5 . CASSGLTSGGNEQFF TGTGCCAGCAGCGGCCTGACTAGCGGGGGGAATGAGCAGTTCTTC
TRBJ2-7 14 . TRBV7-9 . CASTPGQGRDEQYF TGTGCCAGCACCCCAGGGCAGGGCCGCGACGAGCAGTACTTC
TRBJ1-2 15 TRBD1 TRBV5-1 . CASLITGEVGYGYTF TGCGCCAGCCTAATTACAGGGGAGGTTGGCTATGGCTACACCTTC
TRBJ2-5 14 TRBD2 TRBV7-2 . CASSLYGGGETQYF TGTGCCAGCAGCTTATATGGGGGGGGAGAGACCCAGTACTTC
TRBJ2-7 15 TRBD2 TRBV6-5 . CASSRGAGGAYEQYF TGTGCCAGCAGTCGGGGGGCGGGAGGGGCATACGAGCAGTACTTC
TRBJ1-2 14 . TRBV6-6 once CASKGSTDNYGYTF TGTGCCAGCAAAGGGAGCACCGATAACTATGGCTACACCTTC
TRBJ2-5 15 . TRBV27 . CASSLRALYQETQYF TGTGCCAGCAGTCTCAGGGCCCTGTACCAAGAGACCCAGTACTTC
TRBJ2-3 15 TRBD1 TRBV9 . CASSLGQGAWDTQYF TGTGCCAGCAGCCTGGGACAGGGGGCTTGGGATACGCAGTATTTT
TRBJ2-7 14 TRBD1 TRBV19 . CASSITGQGIEQYF TGTGCCAGTAGTATCACCGGACAGGGGATCGAGCAGTACTTC
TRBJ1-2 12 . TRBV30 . CAWSGANYGYTF TGTGCCTGGAGTGGCGCTAACTATGGCTACACCTTC
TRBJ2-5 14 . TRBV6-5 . CASSPLLGEETQYF TGTGCCAGCAGCCCTCTTCTAGGGGAAGAGACCCAGTACTTC